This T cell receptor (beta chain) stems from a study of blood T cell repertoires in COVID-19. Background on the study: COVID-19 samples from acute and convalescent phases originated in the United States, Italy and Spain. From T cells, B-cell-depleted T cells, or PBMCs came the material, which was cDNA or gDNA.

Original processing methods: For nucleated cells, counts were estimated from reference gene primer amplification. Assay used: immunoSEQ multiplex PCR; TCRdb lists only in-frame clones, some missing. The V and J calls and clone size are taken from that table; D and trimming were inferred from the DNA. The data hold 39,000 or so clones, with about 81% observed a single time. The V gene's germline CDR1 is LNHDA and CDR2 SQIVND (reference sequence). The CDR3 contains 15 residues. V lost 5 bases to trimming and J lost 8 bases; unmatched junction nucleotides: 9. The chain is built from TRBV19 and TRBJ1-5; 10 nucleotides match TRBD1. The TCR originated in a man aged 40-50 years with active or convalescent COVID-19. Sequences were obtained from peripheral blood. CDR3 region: CASSGGQGMGKPQHF. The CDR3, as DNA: TGTGCCAGTAGTGGGGGACAGGGGATGGGGAAGCCCCAGCATTTT.